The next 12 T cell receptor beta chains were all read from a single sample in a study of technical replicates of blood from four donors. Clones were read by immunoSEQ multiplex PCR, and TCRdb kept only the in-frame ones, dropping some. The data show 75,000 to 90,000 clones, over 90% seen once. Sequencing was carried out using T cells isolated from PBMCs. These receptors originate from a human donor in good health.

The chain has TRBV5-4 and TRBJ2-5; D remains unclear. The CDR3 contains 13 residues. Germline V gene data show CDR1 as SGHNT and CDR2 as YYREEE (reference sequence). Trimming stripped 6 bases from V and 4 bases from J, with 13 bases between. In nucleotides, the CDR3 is TGTGCCAGCACCCTTTTGGCCGCAGAGACCCAGTACTTC. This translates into CASTLLAAETQYF.

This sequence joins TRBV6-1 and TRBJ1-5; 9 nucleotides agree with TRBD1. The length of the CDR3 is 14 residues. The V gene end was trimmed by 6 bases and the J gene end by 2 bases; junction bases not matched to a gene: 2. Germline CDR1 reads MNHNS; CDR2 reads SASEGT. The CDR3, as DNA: TGTGCCAGCAGGGGACAGGGAGGCAATCAGCCCCAGCATTTT. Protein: CASRGQGGNQPQHF.

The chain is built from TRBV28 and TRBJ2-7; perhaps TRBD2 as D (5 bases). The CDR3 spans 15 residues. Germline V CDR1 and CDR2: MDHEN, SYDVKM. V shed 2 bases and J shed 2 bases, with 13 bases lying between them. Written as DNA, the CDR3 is TGTGCCAGCAGTTTAGGTGACCTAGCTACCTACGAGCAGTACTTC. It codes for CASSLGDLATYEQYF.

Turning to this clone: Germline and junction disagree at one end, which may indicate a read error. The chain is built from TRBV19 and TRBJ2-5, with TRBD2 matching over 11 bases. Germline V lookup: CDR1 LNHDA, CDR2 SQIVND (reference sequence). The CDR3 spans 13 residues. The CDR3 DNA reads TGTGCCAGTAGCCCACTACTAGCGGGAGAGTCGCACTTC. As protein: CASSPLLAGESHF.

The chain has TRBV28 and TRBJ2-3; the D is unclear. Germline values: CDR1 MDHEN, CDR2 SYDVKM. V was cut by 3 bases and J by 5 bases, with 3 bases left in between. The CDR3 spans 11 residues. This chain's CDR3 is CASSFQDTQYF. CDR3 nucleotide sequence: TGTGCCAGCAGTTTCCAAGATACGCAGTATTTT.

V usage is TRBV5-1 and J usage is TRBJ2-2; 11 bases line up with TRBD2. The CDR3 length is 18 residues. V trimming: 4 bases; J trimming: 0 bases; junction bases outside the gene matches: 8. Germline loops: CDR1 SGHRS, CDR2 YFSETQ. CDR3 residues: CASSAPSGRSSNTGELFF. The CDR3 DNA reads TGCGCCAGCAGCGCCCCTAGCGGGAGGTCTTCGAACACCGGGGAGCTGTTTTTT. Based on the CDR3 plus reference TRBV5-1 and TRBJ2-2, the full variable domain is KAGVTQTPRYLIKTRGQQVTLSCSPISGHRSVSWYQQTPGQGLQFLFEYFSETQRNKGNFPGRFSGRQFSNSRSEMNVSTLELGDSALYLCASSAPSGRSSNTGELFFGEGSRLTVL.

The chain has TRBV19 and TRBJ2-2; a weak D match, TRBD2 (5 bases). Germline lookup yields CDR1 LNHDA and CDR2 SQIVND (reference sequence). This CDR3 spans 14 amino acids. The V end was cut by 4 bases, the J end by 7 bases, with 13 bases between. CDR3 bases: TGTGCCAGTAGTAAGGGAGTAGGGATCGGGGAGCTGTTTTTT. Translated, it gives CASSKGVGIGELFF.

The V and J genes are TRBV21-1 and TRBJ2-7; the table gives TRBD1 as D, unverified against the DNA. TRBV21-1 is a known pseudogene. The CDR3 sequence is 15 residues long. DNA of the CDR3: TGTGCCAGCAACTACCGGGACAGGGGGTTCCACGAGCAGTACTTC. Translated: CASNYRDRGFHEQYF.

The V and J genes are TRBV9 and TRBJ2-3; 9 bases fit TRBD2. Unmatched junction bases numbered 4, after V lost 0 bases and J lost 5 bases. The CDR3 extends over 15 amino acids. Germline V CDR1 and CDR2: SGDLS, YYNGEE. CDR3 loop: CASSVGGRVGDTQYF. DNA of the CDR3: TGTGCCAGCAGCGTAGGCGGGAGGGTGGGAGATACGCAGTATTTT.

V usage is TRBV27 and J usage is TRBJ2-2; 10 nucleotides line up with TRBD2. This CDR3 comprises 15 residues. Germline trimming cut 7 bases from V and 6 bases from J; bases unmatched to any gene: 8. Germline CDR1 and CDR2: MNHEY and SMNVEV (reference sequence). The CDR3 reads CASNFRSGRAGELFF. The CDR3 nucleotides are TGTGCCAGCAATTTCAGGAGCGGGAGGGCCGGGGAGCTGTTTTTT.

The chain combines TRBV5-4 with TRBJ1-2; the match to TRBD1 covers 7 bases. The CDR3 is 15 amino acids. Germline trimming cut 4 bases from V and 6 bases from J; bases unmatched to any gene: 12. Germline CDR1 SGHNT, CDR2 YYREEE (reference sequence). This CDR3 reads CASSRPGQTLDGYTF. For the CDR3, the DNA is TGTGCCAGCAGCCGTCCGGGACAGACTCTTGATGGCTACACCTTC. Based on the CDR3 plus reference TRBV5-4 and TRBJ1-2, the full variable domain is ETGVTQSPTHLIKTRGQQVTLRCSSQSGHNTVSWYQQALGQGPQFIFQYYREEENGRGNFPPRFSGLQFPNYSSELNVNALELDDSALYLCASSRPGQTLDGYTFGSGTRLTVV.

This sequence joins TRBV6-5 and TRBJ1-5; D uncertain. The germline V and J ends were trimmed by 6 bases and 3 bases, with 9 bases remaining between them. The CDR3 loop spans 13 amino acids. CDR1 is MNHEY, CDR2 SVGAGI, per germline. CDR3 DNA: TGTGCCAGCAGCCCCGGACTCAATCAGCCCCAGCATTTT. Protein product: CASSPGLNQPQHF.